These 12 T cell receptor beta chains originate from one sample sequenced in a study of identical twins. TCRdb re-called the 5' RACE reads with MiXCR, one entry per CDR3 protein. The table lists 350,000 to 450,000 distinct CDR3 sequences, around a sixth of them singletons. The sample comprised naive T cells sorted from blood. The receptors come from a man aged 45-60 years in good health.

The rearrangement links TRBV12-3 or TRBV12-4 to TRBJ2-5, with 14 bases that match TRBD2. With V trimmed by 4 bases and J by 4 bases, 2 bases remained unmatched. This CDR3 is 15 amino acids long. CDR3 nucleotide sequence: TGTGCCAGCAGTTGGGGGACTAGCGGGAGAGAGACCCAGTACTTC. As protein: CASSWGTSGRETQYF.

This clonotype showed up just a few times. This rearrangement joins TRBV5-1 to TRBJ1-1, with D possibly being TRBD1 (5 bases). The CDR3 runs to 13 residues. V shed 5 bases and J shed 9 bases, with 17 bases lying between them. Germline CDR1 and CDR2: SGHRS and YFSETQ. CDR3 nucleotide sequence: TGCGCCAGCAGAACCGGGACGGAAGGCCAAGCTTTCTTT. Translation gives CASRTGTEGQAFF.

This clonotype was picked up many times. The rearrangement joins TRBV10-2 to TRBJ2-7, with D tentatively TRBD1 or TRBD2 (5 bases each). Germline CDR1 reads WSHSY; CDR2 reads SAAADI. V lost 6 bases and J lost 4, with 13 bases in between. The CDR3 consists of 13 residues. The CDR3 DNA reads TGCGCCAGCAGCAGGGACCTTCTTTACGAGCAGTACTTC. It codes for CASSRDLLYEQYF.

The V call is TRBV6-6, the J call TRBJ1-2; no clear D gene. V was clipped by 5 bases and J by 0 bases, with 4 bases between them. In germline, CDR1 is MNHNY, CDR2 SVGAGI (reference sequence). The CDR3 is made up of 12 amino acids. CDR3: CASSPTNYGYTF. CDR3 nucleotide sequence: TGTGCCAGCAGTCCTACTAACTATGGCTACACCTTC.

This clonotype was observed many times. The rearrangement uses TRBV15 and TRBJ1-1; D ambiguous. The length of the CDR3 is 14 residues. CDR1 and CDR2 (germline): LNHNV, YYDKDF (reference sequence). V lost 8 bases and J 4 bases, leaving 17 bases between the germline ends. CDR3 protein: CATGLETPGTEAFF. The CDR3, as DNA: TGTGCCACCGGGTTGGAGACTCCGGGCACTGAAGCTTTCTTT.

This clonotype was picked up a small number of times. The chain is built from TRBV6-1 and TRBJ2-5; D is uncertain. The germline V and J ends were trimmed by 5 bases and 1 base, with 11 bases remaining between them. This CDR3 is 14 amino acids long. Germline V gene sequence: CDR1 MNHNS, CDR2 SASEGT. The CDR3 sequence is CASSSSTVQETQYF. In nucleotides, the CDR3 is TGTGCCAGCAGTAGCTCAACGGTCCAAGAGACCCAGTACTTC.

The rearrangement uses TRBV20-1 and TRBJ2-1, with TRBD2 identical over 11 bases. With V trimmed by 5 bases and J by 2 bases, 8 bases remained unmatched. Looked up from germline, CDR1 is DFQATT and CDR2 is SNEGSKA (reference sequence). The CDR3 covers 16 residues. CDR3 sequence: CSAQAVAGGPYNEQFF. The CDR3, as DNA: TGCAGTGCTCAGGCGGTAGCGGGGGGGCCCTACAATGAGCAGTTCTTC.

The DNA of the CDR3 is TGCGCCAGCAGCCAAACAGGGACGGACGAGCAGTACTTC. Encoded protein: CASSQTGTDEQYF. The chain combines TRBV4-1 with TRBJ2-7; possibly TRBD1 for D (6 bases). V lost 2 bases to trimming and J lost 5 bases, with 10 bases between them. CDR1 and CDR2 from the germline V gene are MGHRA and YSYEKL. The CDR3 is 13 amino acids.

The chain is built from TRBV12-3 or TRBV12-4 and TRBJ1-2; 7 nucleotides align to TRBD1. The CDR3 has 12 residues. V dropped 6 bases and J dropped 8; count of bases not matched to a gene: 6. The CDR3 region is CASSQGVRGYTF. The CDR3 coding sequence is TGTGCCAGCAGCCAGGGGGTTCGCGGCTACACCTTC.

This clonotype has more than one count but fewer than ten. V and J are TRBV20-1 and TRBJ1-2; D remains unclear. Trimming cost V 5 bases and J 8 bases, with 18 bases left between them. The CDR3 runs 13 residues. The germline gives CDR1 DFQATT, CDR2 SNEGSKA (reference sequence). DNA for the CDR3: TGCAGTGCTGGCGGCCAGGACGCCGAAGGCTACACCTTC. Its translation: CSAGGQDAEGYTF.

This clonotype was counted a few times. CDR3 DNA sequence: TGTGCCAGCAGCCCGGGGCAGGGGTCAACCTACGAGCAGTACTTC. Its translation: CASSPGQGSTYEQYF. The chain recombines TRBV9 with TRBJ2-7, with D possibly matching TRBD1 (6 bases). CDR1 is SGDLS, CDR2 YYNGEE, per germline. Deletions cut 4 bases from V and 2 bases from J, with 16 bases between. This CDR3 is built from 15 residues.

This clonotype was counted at least ten times. This rearrangement joins TRBV5-1 to TRBJ2-5; possibly TRBD2 for D (6 bases). The V gene's germline CDR1 is SGHRS and CDR2 YFSETQ. With 3 bases removed from V and 0 bases from J, the gap between germline ends came to 15 bases. The CDR3 covers 16 residues. DNA of the CDR3: TGCGCCAGCAGCTCTTCGGCTAGCGCGTACCAAGAGACCCAGTACTTC. Encoded protein: CASSSSASAYQETQYF.